This TCR beta chain was profiled in a study (dated by TCRdb to the mid-2010s). V is cut by 3 bases and J by 4 bases, and the space between the germline ends is 12 bases. The germline V gene encodes CDR1 MNHEY and CDR2 SMNVEV (reference sequence). Spanning cysteine to phenylalanine, the CDR3 consists of 14 amino acids. Only the CDR3 region is kept as DNA, spanning 42 bases read in frame from base 1. Only a few counts were recorded for this clonotype. Its antigen has not been determined. No base-level quality is on record; no much larger clone is a single base apart. Libraries were made using RT-PCR. Data came from an Illumina MiSeq. Using fastp trimming at Q25 and MiXCR clonotype assembly, TCRdb reanalyzed the public sequencing data and kept in-frame beta chains. Merged by CDR3 protein, the rows form single entries marked with the most common genes and DNA. The sample data list 650,000 to 800,000 distinct CDR3 sequences, and 13% to 15% of these were observed just once. The top ten hold roughly 3.9% of the sample.

The sequenced material came from memory CD4+ T cells from blood. Recombination joined TRBV27 with TRBJ1-2; there is no confident call for the D gene. This TCR derives from a female donor in good health, serving as a healthy control. The DNA sequence is TGTGCCAGCAGTTTGCGCCGAGCCGTCTATGGCTACACCTTC. Translation gives CASSLRRAVYGYTF.